This is a list of T cell receptor beta chains from one sample in a study of T cells in localized non-small cell lung cancer. Generated by immunoSEQ multiplex PCR, the TCRdb table keeps only in-frame clones and is missing some. The sample shows about 20,000 clones, about 89% of them seen only once. The specimen comprised peripheral blood, sampled before any cancer treatment. These receptors all stem from a man aged 35-69 years with stage I lung adenocarcinoma. Both conserved end residues are part of each CDR3. A D gene is named only where the DNA matches it firmly. Clone size is stated in some rows and not others, as once, few, many or a class when expanded.

clone size: -
V gene: TRBV18
D gene: TRBD1
J gene: TRBJ1-5
CDR3 DNA: TGTGCCAGCTCACCGCCGGGACAGGGAGGTCGTCAGCCCCAGCATTTT
CDR3 protein: CASSPPGQGGRQPQHF

clone size: -
V gene: TRBV27
D gene: -
J gene: TRBJ1-3
CDR3 DNA: TGTGCCAGCTTCCCGATAGGTGGAAACACCATATATTTT
CDR3 protein: CASFPIGGNTIYF

clone size: -
V gene: TRBV7-7
D gene: -
J gene: TRBJ2-5
CDR3 DNA: TGTGCCAGCAGCCGATTATCAGAGACCCAGTACTTC
CDR3 protein: CASSRLSETQYF

clone size: -
V gene: TRBV6-5
D gene: TRBD1
J gene: TRBJ2-1
CDR3 DNA: TGTGCCAGCAGGATACGGGACAGGGGAGGGAATGAGCAGTTCTTC
CDR3 protein: CASRIRDRGGNEQFF

clone size: -
V gene: TRBV19
D gene: -
J gene: TRBJ2-3
CDR3 DNA: TGTGCCAGTAGTAGTTACAGCACAGATACGCAGTATTTT
CDR3 protein: CASSSYSTDTQYF

clone size: -
V gene: TRBV5-1
D gene: -
J gene: TRBJ2-2
CDR3 DNA: TGCGCCAGCCAGGGTGCGGGACGAGGGGTCGGCGGGGAGCTGTTTTTT
CDR3 protein: CASQGAGRGVGGELFF

clone size: -
V gene: TRBV30
D gene: -
J gene: TRBJ1-3
CDR3 DNA: TGTGCCTGGAGCCTGGGAAACACCATATATTTT
CDR3 protein: CAWSLGNTIYF

clone size: -
V gene: TRBV6-1
D gene: -
J gene: TRBJ2-7
CDR3 DNA: TGTGCCAGCAACAACTTCCCCTACTACGAGCAGTACTTC
CDR3 protein: CASNNFPYYEQYF

clone size: -
V gene: TRBV5-1
D gene: -
J gene: TRBJ1-1
CDR3 DNA: TGCGCCAGCAGGGGAGAGGGCGGAGCTTTCTTT
CDR3 protein: CASRGEGGAFF

clone size: -
V gene: TRBV6-5
D gene: TRBD2
J gene: TRBJ2-3
CDR3 DNA: TGTGCCAGCCGTTCGGGAGGGACAGATACGCAGTATTTT
CDR3 protein: CASRSGGTDTQYF

clone size: -
V gene: TRBV28
D gene: -
J gene: TRBJ2-7
CDR3 DNA: TGTGCCAGCAGTTTAGCGAGGGATGGTTACGAGCAGTACTTC
CDR3 protein: CASSLARDGYEQYF

clone size: -
V gene: TRBV19
D gene: -
J gene: TRBJ2-7
CDR3 DNA: TGTGCCAGTAGTATGAACGGCCAGTACGAGCAGTACTTC
CDR3 protein: CASSMNGQYEQYF

clone size: -
V gene: TRBV21-1
D gene: -
J gene: TRBJ1-1
CDR3 DNA: TGTGCCAGCAGCCGAGGGACAGTTCATATTGCTGAAGCTTTCTTT
CDR3 protein: CASSRGTVHIAEAFF

clone size: -
V gene: TRBV5-1
D gene: -
J gene: TRBJ1-3
CDR3 DNA: TGCGCCAGCAGCGCAGATGAGGCTGGAAACACCATATATTTT
CDR3 protein: CASSADEAGNTIYF

clone size: -
V gene: TRBV6-4
D gene: -
J gene: TRBJ1-2
CDR3 DNA: TGTGCCAGCAGTTCCTACCTCGGCGATGGCTACACCTTC
CDR3 protein: CASSSYLGDGYTF

clone size: -
V gene: TRBV2
D gene: TRBD2
J gene: TRBJ2-1
CDR3 DNA: TGTGCCAGCAGTTCGACTAGCGGGGTTCACAATGAGCAGTTCTTC
CDR3 protein: CASSSTSGVHNEQFF

clone size: few
V gene: TRBV19
D gene: -
J gene: TRBJ1-5
CDR3 DNA: TGTGCCAGTAGTTCCTGGGACACTTTTAATCAGCCCCAGCATTTT
CDR3 protein: CASSSWDTFNQPQHF

clone size: -
V gene: TRBV15
D gene: -
J gene: TRBJ1-6
CDR3 DNA: TGTGCCACCAGCAGAGCTGGGCGGGCCAATTCACCCCTCCACTTT
CDR3 protein: CATSRAGRANSPLHF

clone size: -
V gene: TRBV7-2
D gene: TRBD2
J gene: TRBJ2-1
CDR3 DNA: TGTGCCAGCAGCGAACTGGGACTAGCGGCAAGCTCCTACAATGAGCAGTTCTTC
CDR3 protein: CASSELGLAASSYNEQFF

clone size: large
V gene: TRBV7-2
D gene: TRBD1
J gene: TRBJ2-5
CDR3 DNA: TGTGCCAGCAGCCGTGACAGGGGAGGAGAGACCCAGTACTTC
CDR3 protein: CASSRDRGGETQYF

clone size: -
V gene: TRBV19
D gene: -
J gene: TRBJ1-5
CDR3 DNA: TGTGCCAGTAGTATTGGGGGTGGAGGCCCTCGGGAGCCCCAGCATTTT
CDR3 protein: CASSIGGGGPREPQHF

clone size: -
V gene: TRBV29-1
D gene: TRBD2
J gene: TRBJ2-5
CDR3 DNA: TGCAGCGTCACTAGCGGGAGAGGGGAGACCCAGTACTTC
CDR3 protein: CSVTSGRGETQYF

clone size: once
V gene: TRBV11-2
D gene: TRBD2
J gene: TRBJ2-3
CDR3 DNA: TGTGCCAGCAGGCCGGGACTAGCTATGACGCAGTATTTT
CDR3 protein: CASRPGLAMTQYF

clone size: once
V gene: TRBV7-2
D gene: TRBD2
J gene: TRBJ2-2
CDR3 DNA: TGTGCCAGCAGCTTAAGGGGACTAGCGGGAGTAGGGGACACCGGGGAGCTGTTTTTT
CDR3 protein: CASSLRGLAGVGDTGELFF

clone size: few
V gene: TRBV15
D gene: -
J gene: TRBJ2-3
CDR3 DNA: TGTGCCACCTCCTCTAGCGTTGGGATGGATACGCAGTATTTT
CDR3 protein: CATSSSVGMDTQYF

clone size: -
V gene: TRBV18
D gene: -
J gene: TRBJ1-1
CDR3 DNA: TGTGCCAGCTCCCTCGGGGGGGGTGAAGCTTTCTTT
CDR3 protein: CASSLGGGEAFF

clone size: -
V gene: TRBV30
D gene: -
J gene: TRBJ1-5
CDR3 DNA: TGTGCCTGGAGTGTAGCGGGGGCTAGCAATCAGCCCCAGCATTTT
CDR3 protein: CAWSVAGASNQPQHF

clone size: -
V gene: TRBV18
D gene: -
J gene: TRBJ1-3
CDR3 DNA: TGTGCCAGCTCACCAAGAAGGCTGGACACCATATATTTT
CDR3 protein: CASSPRRLDTIYF